The 26 T cell receptor beta chains in this list originate from one sample, sequenced in a study of read filtering for tumor transcriptome and immune sequencing. The library was built from around 380 ng RNA with molecular barcoded adaptors for alpha/delta and beta/gamma chains. TCRdb re-called the reads with MiXCR, one entry per CDR3 protein. The sample records 35,000 to 55,000 distinct CDR3 sequences, about 12% being singletons. The sequencing input was a population of CD138-negative cells sorted from bone marrow. These receptors were collected from a donor at least 40 years old with multiple myeloma.

This clonotype was seen ten or more times. This chain uses TRBV10-3 with TRBJ2-5, with D unclear. The CDR3 is made up of 12 amino acids. The germline gives CDR1 ENHRY, CDR2 SYGVKD. Trimming removed 2 bases at V and 7 bases at J, with 8 bases between. As DNA, the CDR3 is TGTGCCATCAGTGAGGAAACTGGGACCCAGTACTTC. Amino acids: CAISEETGTQYF.

This clonotype has at least ten counts. The chain uses TRBV6-1 and TRBJ2-2; 9 bases match TRBD2. This CDR3 region has 15 residues. Germline CDR1 reads MNHNS; CDR2 reads SASEGT. The junction had 7 bases not matched to a gene; V was cut back by 5 bases and J by 6 bases. CDR3 region: CASSFTGTSPGELFF. In DNA, the CDR3 is TGTGCCAGCAGTTTCACGGGGACTAGCCCCGGGGAGCTGTTTTTT.

This clonotype occurred many times. V usage is TRBV6-1 and J usage is TRBJ2-5; either TRBD1 or TRBD2 may fit D (5 bases each). The germline CDR1 and CDR2 sequences are MNHNS and SASEGT. V dropped 3 bases and J dropped 10 bases, with 15 bases sitting between them. This CDR3 spans 13 amino acids. The CDR3 coding sequence is TGTGCCAGCAGTGAGGGGGTCGTTGGGAGCCAGTACTTC. Amino acid sequence: CASSEGVVGSQYF.

In this sample, this clonotype turned up many times. The chain has TRBV7-9 and TRBJ2-7, with D maybe TRBD2 (6 bases). V lost 2 bases and J 1 base, leaving 15 bases between the germline ends. Germline V gene data show CDR1 as SEHNR and CDR2 as FQNEAQ (reference sequence). This CDR3 has 16 amino acids. CDR3 amino acids: CASSLNAGSRSYEQYF. The CDR3 DNA is TGTGCCAGCAGCTTAAATGCCGGGAGTCGGTCCTACGAGCAGTACTTC.

Note on this clonotype: The likely explanation is a read error, given a far larger clone one base away. The rearrangement uses TRBV5-1 and TRBJ2-3, with D unresolved. The CDR3 spans 14 residues. Germline values: CDR1 SGHRS, CDR2 YFSETQ. Here the CDR3 reads CASSLKTRQDTQYF. The CDR3 bases are TGTGCCAGCAGCTTGAAGACCCGTCAGGATACGCAGTATTTT.

This clonotype has a count of ten or more. This chain uses TRBV29-1 with TRBJ2-3; the D gene could be TRBD1 or TRBD2 (5 bases each). The ends were cut back, 7 bases at V and 3 bases at J, with 11 bases in the middle. Looked up from germline, CDR1 is SQVTM and CDR2 is ANQGSEA. The CDR3 consists of 12 residues. CDR3 sequence: CSAQGATDTQYF. CDR3 in DNA: TGCAGCGCCCAGGGAGCGACAGATACGCAGTATTTT.

Turning to this clonotype: The junction departs from the called germline gene at one end, perhaps through a read error. The V gene is TRBV20-1, the J gene TRBJ2-1, with D unresolved. The CDR3 loop spans 13 amino acids. The germline CDR1 and CDR2 sequences are DFQATT and SNEGSKA (reference sequence). Here the CDR3 DNA reads TGCAGTGCTACTTTGCGGAACTACAATGAGCGGTTCTTC. Translating it yields CSATLRNYNERFF.

This clonotype was found many times. This chain links TRBV20-1 with TRBJ2-3, with TRBD2 identical over 8 bases. The CDR3 sequence is 16 residues long. Germline CDR1 reads DFQATT; CDR2 reads SNEGSKA (reference sequence). Trimming cost V 0 bases and J 4 bases; bases outside gene matches: 9. The CDR3 nucleotides read TGCAGTGCTAGAGATGGCACTGCACTAGCGGCAGATACGCAGTATTTT. Its translation: CSARDGTALAADTQYF.

Many counts were recorded for this clonotype. V gene TRBV6-6 combines with J gene TRBJ2-7, with D perhaps matching TRBD1 (6 bases). The V and J ends lost 7 bases and 0 bases respectively, with 13 bases between them. This CDR3 is built from 14 residues. The germline V gene encodes CDR1 MNHNY and CDR2 SVGAGI (reference sequence). The CDR3: CASNLDRSSYEQYF. The CDR3 DNA reads TGTGCCAGCAACCTAGACAGGAGCTCCTACGAGCAGTACTTC.

The V call is TRBV24-1, the J call TRBJ2-4; tentatively, D is TRBD1 or TRBD2 (5 bases each). The DNA matches TRBJ2-3 better at its end, which makes the J call doubtful. Germline loops: CDR1 KGHDR, CDR2 SFDVKD. This CDR3 spans 12 amino acids. As DNA, the CDR3 is TGTGCCACCAGTGATTTTGGGGGACCGCAGTATTTT. Amino acid sequence: CATSDFGGPQYF.

This clonotype has a count of ten or more. The CDR3 DNA reads as TGCAGTGCTAGTTCCAGACGAATATCCTACAATGAGCAGTTCTTC. Translating it yields CSASSRRISYNEQFF. The chain is built from TRBV20-1 and TRBJ2-1; D is undetermined. Trimming removed 3 bases from V and 1 base from J, with 13 bases in between. The CDR3 contains 15 residues. The germline gives CDR1 DFQATT, CDR2 SNEGSKA (reference sequence).

This clonotype was counted at least ten times. The chain links TRBV7-3 to TRBJ2-3, with 9 bases fitting TRBD2. Losses at the gene ends were 1 base for V and 7 bases for J; bases not matched to a gene: 12. The germline CDR1 and CDR2 sequences are SGHTA and FQGTGA. CDR3 length: 17 residues. Here the CDR3 DNA reads TGTGCCAGCAGCTTAAAAATTGCGGGAGGGCCGGGCCATACGCAGTATTTT. Amino acid sequence: CASSLKIAGGPGHTQYF.

This clonotype was picked up many times. The chain couples TRBV18 to TRBJ2-7; D call uncertain. The CDR3 extends over 12 amino acids. CDR1 and CDR2 from the germline V gene are KGHSH and LQKENI. V shed 2 bases and J shed 5 bases, with 7 bases lying between them. The CDR3 DNA sequence: TGTGCCAGCTCACCAGGGTCGGACGAGCAGTACTTC. Translation gives CASSPGSDEQYF.

This clonotype was counted ten times or more. The CDR3 DNA reads as TGTGCCAGCTCACCACAGAGACAGGGGGACAATGAGCAGTTCTTC. Protein sequence: CASSPQRQGDNEQFF. The chain uses TRBV18 and TRBJ2-1; 9 nucleotides agree with TRBD1. V dropped 1 base and J dropped 5; count of bases not matched to a gene: 3. CDR1 KGHSH and CDR2 LQKENI come from the germline V gene. The CDR3 runs 15 residues. The full variable domain, rest sourced from reference TRBV18 and TRBJ2-1, is NAGVMQNPRHLVRRRGQEARLRCSPMKGHSHVYWYRQLPEEGLKFMVYLQKENIIDESGMPKERFSAEFPKEGPSILRIQQVVRGDSAAYFCASSPQRQGDNEQFFGPGTRLTVL.

About this clonotype: This could be a read error, since a much larger clone is one nucleotide away. This chain links TRBV7-2 with TRBJ2-1, with TRBD1 matching 8 bases. J was trimmed by 10 bases and V by 0 bases; bases with no gene match: 8. The CDR3 extends over 15 amino acids. The V gene's germline CDR1 is SGHTA and CDR2 FQGNSA. The CDR3 nucleotides are TGTGCCAGCAGCTTAGCTCGGACAGGGATTCGCGAGCAGTTCTTC. It codes for CASSLARTGIREQFF.

This clonotype was seen at least ten times. The rearrangement links TRBV20-1 to TRBJ2-2, with 10 bases that match TRBD2. J was trimmed by 4 bases and V by 1 base; bases with no gene match: 3. Germline V gene data show CDR1 as DFQATT and CDR2 as SNEGSKA (reference sequence). The CDR3 has 15 amino acids. The chain's CDR3 is CSARASGSSTGELFF. CDR3 sequence (DNA): TGCAGTGCTAGAGCTAGCGGGAGTAGCACCGGGGAGCTGTTTTTT.

Notes on this clonotype: A far larger clone is one base from this, pointing to a likely read error. The chain recombines TRBV5-8 with TRBJ2-1; 7 bases are shared with TRBD2. The germline CDR1 and CDR2 sequences are SGHTS and YDEGEE. The CDR3 spans 15 residues. CDR3 DNA: TGCGCCAGCAGCTATTCTAGCGGTGTGGGCGGTGAGCAGTTCTTC. Encoded protein: CASSYSSGVGGEQFF.

This clonotype was detected only a few times. A much larger clone lies one base from this, so it may be a read error. This chain links TRBV5-1 with TRBJ2-2; a weak D match, TRBD1 (6 bases). V was trimmed by 0 bases and J by 9 bases, leaving 12 bases between them. Germline CDR1 reads SGHRS; CDR2 reads YFSETQ. CDR3 size: 14 residues. CDR3 sequence reads: CASSLATGSRELFF. The CDR3 DNA sequence: TGCGCCAGCAGCTTGGCTACAGGGTCCAGGGAGCTGTTTTTT. Full variable domain (rest looked up from reference TRBV5-1 and TRBJ2-2): KAGVTQTPRYLIKTRGQQVTLSCSPISGHRSVSWYQQTPGQGLQFLFEYFSETQRNKGNFPGRFSGRQFSNSRSEMNVSTLELGDSALYLCASSLATGSRELFFGEGSRLTVL.

The sample holds many counts of this clonotype. CDR3: CSAKTGVYEQYF. The CDR3, as DNA: TGCAGTGCTAAGACAGGGGTGTACGAGCAGTACTTC. J is TRBJ2-7 and V is TRBV20-1; the match to TRBD1 covers 8 bases. After removal of 4 bases from V and 4 bases from J, the junction contained 3 bases not matched to a gene. This CDR3 has 12 amino acids. Germline V gene lookup returns CDR1 DFQATT and CDR2 SNEGSKA (reference sequence).

This clonotype came up many times. V and J are TRBV5-4 and TRBJ2-2, with TRBD2 as a possible D gene (6 bases). There are 16 residues in the CDR3. Trimming took off 2 bases at V and 3 bases at J, with 14 bases between the two ends. Germline-derived CDR1 and CDR2 are SGHNT and YYREEE (reference sequence). The CDR3 sequence is CASSFFPGLDTGELFF. CDR3 bases: TGTGCCAGCAGCTTCTTCCCGGGACTGGACACCGGGGAGCTGTTTTTT.

A word on this clonotype: Because it lacks the conserved phenylalanine or tryptophan at the end, this CDR3 is likely a read error. Because the CDR3's place on the DNA is in doubt, the DNA is left out and the CDR3 is given as listed by TCRdb. This sequence joins TRBV10-1 and TRBJ2-7; the DNA was not compared with TRBD1, the D call given in the table. 13 amino acids form the CDR3, both terminal residues included. Germline CDR1 is WNHNN and CDR2 is SYGVQD (reference sequence). CDR3 in amino acids: CASSESGLGAVYL.

This clonotype has a count of ten or more. The rearrangement joins TRBV4-3 to TRBJ1-1; D ambiguous. Trimming stripped 4 bases from V and 3 bases from J, with 15 bases between. Germline lookup yields CDR1 LGHNA and CDR2 YSLEER. This CDR3 has 15 residues. The CDR3 region is CASSPILRGDTEAFF. CDR3 nucleotides: TGCGCCAGCAGCCCGATACTTCGAGGAGACACTGAAGCTTTCTTT.

By sample fraction, this clonotype is medium-sized. V and J are TRBV24-1 and TRBJ2-1; 9 bases are shared with TRBD1. The trim removed 5 bases at V and 2 bases at J, leaving 6 bases unmatched. Germline V gives CDR1 KGHDR, CDR2 SFDVKD. The CDR3 spans 16 residues. The CDR3, as DNA: TGTGCCACCAGTGTCGCCGGGACAGGGACCTACAATGAGCAGTTCTTC. Translating gives CATSVAGTGTYNEQFF.

This clonotype occurred many times. The chain links TRBV10-3 to TRBJ2-5; tentatively, D is TRBD1 (5 bases). The ends were cut back, 6 bases at V and 1 base at J, with 9 bases in the middle. Germline CDR1 is ENHRY and CDR2 is SYGVKD. The CDR3 contains 13 residues. The CDR3 nucleotides are TGTGCCATCAGCCAGCAGGGCCAAGAGACCCAGTACTTC. Translating it yields CAISQQGQETQYF.

This clonotype was recorded at least ten times. This rearrangement joins TRBV3-1 to TRBJ2-1; D remains unclear. The CDR3 has 12 residues. In germline, CDR1 is LGHDT, CDR2 YNNKEL (reference sequence). V was shortened by 2 bases and J by 7 bases, with 6 bases between the two germline ends. Written as DNA, the CDR3 is TGTGCCAGCAGCCAAATGGGAAATGAGCAGTTCTTC. Its translation: CASSQMGNEQFF.

This clonotype was seen at least ten times. The J gene is TRBJ1-1, the V gene TRBV6-5; 11 bases match TRBD1. The CDR3 is 13 residues long. Germline-derived CDR1 and CDR2 are MNHEY and SVGAGI. J lost 10 bases, V lost 6 bases, and 7 bases had no gene match. This CDR3 is CASRHGQGASAFF. In nucleotides, the CDR3 is TGTGCCAGCAGACATGGACAGGGGGCCTCAGCTTTCTTT.